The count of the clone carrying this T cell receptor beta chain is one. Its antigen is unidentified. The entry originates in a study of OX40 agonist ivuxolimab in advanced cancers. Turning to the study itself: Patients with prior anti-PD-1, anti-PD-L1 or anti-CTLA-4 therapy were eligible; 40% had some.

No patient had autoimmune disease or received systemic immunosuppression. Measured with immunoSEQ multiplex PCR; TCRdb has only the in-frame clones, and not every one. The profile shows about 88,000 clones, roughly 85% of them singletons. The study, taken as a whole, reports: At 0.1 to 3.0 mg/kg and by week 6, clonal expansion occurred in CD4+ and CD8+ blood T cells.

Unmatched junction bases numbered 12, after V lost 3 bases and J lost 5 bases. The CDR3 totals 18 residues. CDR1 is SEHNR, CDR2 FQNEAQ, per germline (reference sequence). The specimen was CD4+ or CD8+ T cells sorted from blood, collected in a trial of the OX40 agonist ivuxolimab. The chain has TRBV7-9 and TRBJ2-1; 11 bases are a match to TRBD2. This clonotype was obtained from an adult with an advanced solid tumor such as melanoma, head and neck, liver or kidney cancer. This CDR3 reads CASSFPHRLAGTNNEQFF. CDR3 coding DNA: TGTGCCAGCAGCTTCCCCCATAGACTAGCGGGGACTAACAATGAGCAGTTCTTC.